Reported below is one TCR beta chain. These data are taken from a study of blood T cells in healthy people across ages. The second PCR ran roughly 7 to 11 cycles with a sample-barcoded 5' primer and J-beta primers. Each cDNA molecule received a tag from a template-switch adaptor that had 12 random nucleotides. Via MiXCR, TCRdb re-called the 5' RACE reads, giving one row per CDR3 protein. The sample consists of roughly 1,300,000 distinct CDR3 sequences, 55% to 75% of them appearing once. The J segment lost 5 bases and the V segment lost 8 bases, leaving 9 bases of the junction unmatched. CDR3 length: 14 residues. From germline, CDR1 is PRHDT and CDR2 FYEKMQ (reference sequence).

The sample was blood. This TCR was recovered from a man aged 18 to 30 in good health. The rearrangement links TRBV13 to TRBJ2-5, with TRBD1 matching 9 bases. The CDR3 DNA reads TGTGCCAGCGGCCAAAACAGGGGGCATGAGACCCAGTACTTC. Protein product: CASGQNRGHETQYF. Combining the CDR3 with reference TRBV13 and TRBJ2-5 gives the whole variable domain AAGVIQSPRHLIKEKRETATLKCYPIPRHDTVYWYQQGPGQDPQFLISFYEKMQSDKGSIPDRFSAQQFSDYHSELNMSSLELGDSALYFCASGQNRGHETQYFGPGTRLLVL.